The rows below give T cell receptor beta chains drawn from one sample of a study of cytomegalovirus exposure and HLA in healthy donors. The data were produced by immunoSEQ multiplex PCR, yet TCRdb's version contains in-frame clones alone and is incomplete. The table records some 170,000 clones, roughly four fifths of them present only once. The sequencing input was PBMCs. The receptors here all came from a man aged 45-65 years in good health and CMV-seropositive. The CDR3 runs from the conserved cysteine through the conserved F or W. Each record gives: V gene, clone size, D gene, J gene, CDR3 DNA, CDR3 protein. A D gene is named only where the DNA matches it firmly. Clone size is not always given. Where it is, it says once, few, many or a class for expanded clones.

TRBV5-5	.	TRBD1	TRBJ2-3	TGTGCCAGCAGCTTGGAGGTAGGGGGCATAGATACGCAGTATTTT	CASSLEVGGIDTQYF
TRBV7-2	.	TRBD1	TRBJ2-7	TGTGCCAGCAGCTTACAGGGGGCGGACTACGAGCAGTACTTC	CASSLQGADYEQYF
TRBV13	.	TRBD2	TRBJ2-3	TGTGCCAGCAGCTTAGCGGGGACTAGCGGGATGACAGATACGCAGTATTTT	CASSLAGTSGMTDTQYF
TRBV7-9	.	TRBD2	TRBJ2-7	TGTGCCAGCAGCTTAGTCCGCGGGAGCTCCTACGAGCAGTACTTC	CASSLVRGSSYEQYF
TRBV4-3	.	.	TRBJ1-1	TGCGCCAGCAGCCAAGTGCGGCGAACTGAAGCTTTCTTT	CASSQVRRTEAFF
TRBV5-4	.	TRBD2	TRBJ2-1	TGTGCCAGCAGCTTGGATTTAGCGGGAGGGAAAAATGAGCAGTTCTTC	CASSLDLAGGKNEQFF
TRBV5-4	.	TRBD1	TRBJ1-3	TGTGCCAGCAGCACCGGACAGGGGGCAGTGGGAAACACCATATATTTT	CASSTGQGAVGNTIYF
TRBV4-1	.	TRBD1	TRBJ2-5	TGCGCCAGCAGCCGCGCGAGGGCACAGGGGAAAGAGACCCAGTACTTC	CASSRARAQGKETQYF
TRBV4-3	.	TRBD1	TRBJ1-2	TGCGCCAGCAGCCGAGGGACAGGGGAAATCTATGGCTACACCTTC	CASSRGTGEIYGYTF
TRBV19	.	.	TRBJ2-1	TGTGCCAGCGGAGGCGGTCGCTCCTACAATGAGCAGTTCTTC	CASGGGRSYNEQFF
TRBV6-1	.	.	TRBJ2-7	TGTGCCAGCAGAAGAACAATACTATACGAGCAGTACTTC	CASRRTILYEQYF
TRBV6-5	once	TRBD1	TRBJ2-7	TGTGCCAGCAGTTACACCTCAGGGACAGGGGTCGACGAGCAGTACTTC	CASSYTSGTGVDEQYF
TRBV5-1	few	.	TRBJ1-2	TGCGCCAGCAGCTTGGGAAATACAGGGCTTGCTAACTATGGCTACACCTTC	CASSLGNTGLANYGYTF
TRBV5-1	.	TRBD2	TRBJ2-1	TGCGCCAGCAGCTTGAATAAGCGGGAGGGCAAATACAATGAGCAGTTCTTC	CASSLNKREGKYNEQFF
TRBV5-4	many	.	TRBJ1-1	TGTGCCAGCAGCTTTTCGACGGGGAACACTGAAGCTTTCTTT	CASSFSTGNTEAFF
TRBV7-6	.	.	TRBJ2-3	TGTGCCAGCAGCTTAGCTGTGGGGGGGCGCACAGATACGCAGTATTTT	CASSLAVGGRTDTQYF
TRBV20-1	once	.	TRBJ2-5	TGCAGTGCGACGAGCGTCGGCCGCCGGTACTTC	CSATSVGRRYF
TRBV5-6	once	TRBD2	TRBJ2-1	TGTGCCAGCAGCTCGGGGGTAGCGGGAACATATGAGCAGTTCTTC	CASSSGVAGTYEQFF
TRBV5-6	few	TRBD1	TRBJ1-5	TGTGCCAGCAGCATTGGCGGGACAGGGGGAGATCAGCCCCAGCATTTT	CASSIGGTGGDQPQHF
TRBV5-4	.	TRBD2	TRBJ2-4	TGTGCCAGCAGCTCCCGAGGGCGGGGGGCGGAGGGAAACATTCAGTACTTC	CASSSRGRGAEGNIQYF
TRBV5-1	.	.	TRBJ1-2	TGCGCCAGCAGCTTGGCCGGGGGTAGGGGAGATGGCTACACCTTC	CASSLAGGRGDGYTF
TRBV11-2	few	.	TRBJ2-1	TGTGCCAGCAGCTTGACCGGGAGCTCCTACAATGAGCAGTTCTTC	CASSLTGSSYNEQFF
TRBV5-5	.	TRBD1	TRBJ2-1	TGTGCCAGCAGCTTGCTCGGTCAGGGGGTCTACAATGAGCAGTTCTTC	CASSLLGQGVYNEQFF
TRBV30	few	.	TRBJ1-1	TGTGCCTGGAAGGGAGTCTCCTCTGGTGAAGCTTTCTTT	CAWKGVSSGEAFF